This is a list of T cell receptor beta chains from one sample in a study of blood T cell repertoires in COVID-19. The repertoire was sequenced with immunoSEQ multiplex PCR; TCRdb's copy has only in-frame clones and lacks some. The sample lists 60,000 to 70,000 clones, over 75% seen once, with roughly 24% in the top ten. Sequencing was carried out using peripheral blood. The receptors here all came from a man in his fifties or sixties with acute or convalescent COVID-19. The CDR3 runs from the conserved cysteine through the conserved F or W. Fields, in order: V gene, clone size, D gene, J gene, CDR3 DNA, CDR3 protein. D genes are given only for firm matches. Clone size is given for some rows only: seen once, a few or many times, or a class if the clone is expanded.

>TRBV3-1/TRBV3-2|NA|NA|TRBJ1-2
TGTGCCAGCAGCCAAGAAATTGTAGCAGGGCACTATGGCTACACCTTC
CASSQEIVAGHYGYTF
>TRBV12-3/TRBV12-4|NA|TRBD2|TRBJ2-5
TGTGCCAGCAGTTTCGGGGGGGAGACCCAGTACTTC
CASSFGGETQYF
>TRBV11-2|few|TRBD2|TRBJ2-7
TGTGCCAGCAGCCGTAACCGGGGGGGCGGCTACGAGCAGTACTTC
CASSRNRGGGYEQYF
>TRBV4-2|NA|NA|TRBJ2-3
TGTGCCAGCAGCCAAGTAACAGATACGCAGTATTTT
CASSQVTDTQYF
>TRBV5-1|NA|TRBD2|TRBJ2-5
TGCGCCAGCAGAGGACTAGCGGGGGAAGAGACCCAGTACTTC
CASRGLAGEETQYF
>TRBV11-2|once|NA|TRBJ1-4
TGTGCCAGCAGCTCACAGGGTCTTGGAAATGAAAAACTGTTTTTT
CASSSQGLGNEKLFF
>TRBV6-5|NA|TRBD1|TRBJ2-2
TGTGCCAGCAGCGCGGGACAGGCAGCCACCGGGGAGCTGTTTTTT
CASSAGQAATGELFF
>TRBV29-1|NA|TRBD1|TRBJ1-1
TGCAGCGTTGAAGATGGCGGACAGGGGATAACTTTCTTT
CSVEDGGQGITFF
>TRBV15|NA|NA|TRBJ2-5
TGTGCCACCAGCAGAGTATTAGAGGCGGATGGGACCCAGTACTTC
CATSRVLEADGTQYF
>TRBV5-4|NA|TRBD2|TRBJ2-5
TGTGCCAGCAGCTTGGGCAGCGGGGGGGAGACCCAGTACTTC
CASSLGSGGETQYF
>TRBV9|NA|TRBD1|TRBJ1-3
TGTGCCAGCAGCACACTCCCAGGGGGCAGTGGAAACACCATATATTTT
CASSTLPGGSGNTIYF
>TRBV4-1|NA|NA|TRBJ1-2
TGCGCCAGCAGCCAAGATAAACTGGACTATGGCTACACCTTC
CASSQDKLDYGYTF
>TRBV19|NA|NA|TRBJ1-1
TGTGCCAGTAGTGAGAGAAATGAAGCTTTCTTT
CASSERNEAFF
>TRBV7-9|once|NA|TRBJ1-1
TGTGCCAGCATCGGTAGCGGCGAAGCTTTCTTT
CASIGSGEAFF
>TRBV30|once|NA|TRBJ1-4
TGTGCCTGGAGTGTAAGCGAAAAACTGTTTTTT
CAWSVSEKLFF
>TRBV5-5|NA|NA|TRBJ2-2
TGTGCCAGCAGCTTGGGAGGCAGCGGGGAGCTGTTTTTT
CASSLGGSGELFF
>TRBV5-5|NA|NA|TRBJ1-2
TGTGCCAGCAGCTTGATACGGGATAGTAACTATGGCTACACCTTC
CASSLIRDSNYGYTF
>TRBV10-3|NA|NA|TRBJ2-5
TGTGCCATCAGTGAGTCGAGAGGTAGCGAGGTTGAGACCCAGTACTTC
CAISESRGSEVETQYF
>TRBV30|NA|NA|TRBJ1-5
TGTGCCTGGAGCCCAGGAGTAACCGGGGAGAGCAATCAGCCCCAGCATTTT
CAWSPGVTGESNQPQHF
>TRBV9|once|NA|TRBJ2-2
TGTGCCAGCAGCGTAGTTCTAGAAGGCACCGGGGAGCTGTTTTTT
CASSVVLEGTGELFF
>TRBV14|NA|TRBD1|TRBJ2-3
TGTGCCAGCAGCCGAGGGACAGGATCCTCAGATACGCAGTATTTT
CASSRGTGSSDTQYF
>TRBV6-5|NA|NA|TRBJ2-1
TGTGCCAGCAGACGTGGACAGCTAACCTACAATGAGCAGTTCTTC
CASRRGQLTYNEQFF
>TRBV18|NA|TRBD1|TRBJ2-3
TGTGCCAGCTCACCGCCGGGACAGGGGATGAAAGATACGCAGTATTTT
CASSPPGQGMKDTQYF
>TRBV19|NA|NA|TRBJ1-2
TGTGCCAGTAGTATAGAGGAGGGTTCATCTGGCTACACCTTC
CASSIEEGSSGYTF
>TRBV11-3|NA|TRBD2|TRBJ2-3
TGTGCCAGCAGCCTTAGCGGGGGAACAGATACGCAGTATTTT
CASSLSGGTDTQYF
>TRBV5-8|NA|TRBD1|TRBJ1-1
TGTGCCAGCAGCCTGGGACAGTGGAACACTGAAGCTTTCTTT
CASSLGQWNTEAFF
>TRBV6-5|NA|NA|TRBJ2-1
TGTGCCAGCAGTTACTCACAGGGGGGGACCTTCAATGAGCAGTTCTTC
CASSYSQGGTFNEQFF
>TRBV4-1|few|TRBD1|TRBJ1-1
TGCGCCAGCAGCCTCGACAGGGGGAACACTGAAGCTTTCTTT
CASSLDRGNTEAFF
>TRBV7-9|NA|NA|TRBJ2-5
TGTGCCAGCAGCCGAGATACGGGAGAGACCCAGTACTTC
CASSRDTGETQYF
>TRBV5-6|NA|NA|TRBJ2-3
TGTGCCAGCAGCTTGTATCAGGTCTCGCAGTATTTT
CASSLYQVSQYF
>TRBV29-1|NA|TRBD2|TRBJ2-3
TGCAGCGCCCTACTACTAGCGGGGGGGTTTTCAGATACGCAGTATTTT
CSALLLAGGFSDTQYF
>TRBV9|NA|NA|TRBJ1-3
TGTGCCAGCAGCGCCACAGGGAGCTCTGGAAACACCATATATTTT
CASSATGSSGNTIYF
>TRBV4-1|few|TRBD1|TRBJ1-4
TGCGCCAGCAGCCAACACGGGACAGGTCCTCTTCTTAGTGAAAAACTGTTTTTT
CASSQHGTGPLLSEKLFF
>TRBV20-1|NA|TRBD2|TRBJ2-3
TGCAGTGCTAGTAAGGGCGGGGGGTCAGATACGCAGTATTTT
CSASKGGGSDTQYF
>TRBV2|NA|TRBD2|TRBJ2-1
TGTGCCAGCAGTAAGCGACTAGCGGGGGGCCTCTCCTACAATGAGCAGTTCTTC
CASSKRLAGGLSYNEQFF
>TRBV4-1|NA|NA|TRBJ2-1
TGCGCCAGCAGCCAGGCCAGGGGAGTAGAGGACAATGAGCAGTTCTTC
CASSQARGVEDNEQFF
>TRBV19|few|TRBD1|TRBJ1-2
TGTGCCAGTAGCACCGTTAGGGGGCGCGACTATGGCTACACCTTC
CASSTVRGRDYGYTF
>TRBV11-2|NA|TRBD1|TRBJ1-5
TGTGCCAGCAGCCTGGACAGGGGCCACAATCAGCCCCAGCATTTT
CASSLDRGHNQPQHF
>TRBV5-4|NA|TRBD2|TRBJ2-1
TGTGCCAGCAGCTCGTTAAAGCGGGGGGGCCCTAGGAATGAGCAGTTCTTC
CASSSLKRGGPRNEQFF
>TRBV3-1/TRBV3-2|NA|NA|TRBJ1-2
TGTGCCAGCAGCTTTAATAGTGACAGAATCTCTAACTATGGCTACACCTTC
CASSFNSDRISNYGYTF
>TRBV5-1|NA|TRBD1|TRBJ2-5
TGCGCCAGCAGCTCGGGACAGGCTGAGACCCAGTACTTC
CASSSGQAETQYF
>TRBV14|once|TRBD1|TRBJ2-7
TGTGCCAGCAGCCAAGAGTTACCGGGACAGGGGTCCGAGCAGTACTTC
CASSQELPGQGSEQYF
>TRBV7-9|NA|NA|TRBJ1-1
TGTGCCAGCAGCTTATCGGGTAGCACTGAAGCTTTCTTT
CASSLSGSTEAFF
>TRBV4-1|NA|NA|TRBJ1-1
TGCGCCAGCAGCCAGCCAACAGGATTGAACACTGAAGCTTTCTTT
CASSQPTGLNTEAFF
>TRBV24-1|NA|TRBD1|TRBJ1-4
TGTGCCACCAGTGATTTGCAAGACAGGGTATCCACACTGACAACTAATGAAAAACTGTTTTTT
CATSDLQDRVSTLTTNEKLFF
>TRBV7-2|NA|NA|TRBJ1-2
TGTGCCAGCAGCTTATCTCGTATTAACTATGGCTACACCTTC
CASSLSRINYGYTF
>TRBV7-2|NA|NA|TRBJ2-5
TGTGCCAGCAGCGACCCGGAGTACCAAGAGACCCAGTACTTC
CASSDPEYQETQYF
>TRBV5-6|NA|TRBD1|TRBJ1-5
TGTGCCAGCAGCTTGTTTGGGACAGGGGGTCAGCCCCAGCATTTT
CASSLFGTGGQPQHF
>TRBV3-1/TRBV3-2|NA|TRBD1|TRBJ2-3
TGTGCCAGCAGCCAAATGACAGGGACGCAGTATTTT
CASSQMTGTQYF
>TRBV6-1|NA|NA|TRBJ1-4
TGTGCCAGCAGTGAAGAAAGGACAATTTCAACTAATGAAAAACTGTTTTTT
CASSEERTISTNEKLFF
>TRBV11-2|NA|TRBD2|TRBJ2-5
TGTGCCAGCAGCTCTAGCGGGGGGGCGTATGAGACCCAGTACTTC
CASSSSGGAYETQYF
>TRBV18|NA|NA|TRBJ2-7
TGTGCCAGCTCAGCCGGCTACGAGCAGTACTTC
CASSAGYEQYF
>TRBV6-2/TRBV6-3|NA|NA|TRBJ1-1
TGTGCCAGCAGCAGAGGCTACACTGAAGCTTTCTTT
CASSRGYTEAFF
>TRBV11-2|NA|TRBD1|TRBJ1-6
TGTGCCAGCAGCGTCGGACAGGGATGGGGGACACCCCTCCACTTT
CASSVGQGWGTPLHF